Sequencing of this T cell receptor (beta chain) was carried out in a study of CD8 T cells in Susac syndrome. When the RNA was reverse transcribed, random hexamers were used with an input of about 0.45 to 1 ug. immunoSEQ multiplex PCR amplified TCR beta CDR3 across 54 Vbeta, 13 Jbeta. TCRdb fed the immunoSEQ multiplex PCR reads into MiXCR, producing one record per CDR3 protein. Among more than 80,000 distinct CDR3 sequences listed, less than 95% were seen once. CD8+ and CD4+ T cells circulating in blood were sequenced for TCR beta. The patients with Susac syndrome satisfied recently defined diagnostic criteria for either definite or probable disease. The authors negatively isolated CD8+ and CD4+ T cells and FACS-enriched TEMRA cells. The CDR3 runs to 15 residues. Germline CDR1 and CDR2: SGHRS and YFSETQ. Trimming removed 0 bases at V and 4 bases at J, with 13 bases between.

The sample was CD8+ T cells from PBMCs. The chain employs TRBV5-1 and TRBJ1-1; no clear D. The sequence was obtained from a human donor with Susac syndrome. The CDR3 loop reads CASSLAGARGTEAFF. The CDR3, as DNA: TGCGCCAGCAGCTTGGCGGGAGCCCGAGGCACTGAAGCTTTCTTT.